One and the same sample provided the 15 T cell receptor beta chains below, sequenced in a study of T cells in localized non-small cell lung cancer. Assay used: immunoSEQ multiplex PCR; TCRdb lists only in-frame clones, some missing. This sample has about 24,000 clones; roughly 88% occur once, and the top ten carry roughly 9%. The sample here was peripheral blood mononuclear cells, taken before any cancer treatment. Every receptor here comes from a woman aged 40-69 years with stage III lung adenocarcinoma.

In this sample, this clone turned up once. V gene TRBV7-2 combines with J gene TRBJ2-2; D is ambiguous. The germline V gene encodes CDR1 SGHTA and CDR2 FQGNSA. V was shortened by 6 bases and J by 0 bases, with 2 bases between the two germline ends. The CDR3 spans 12 residues. CDR3 sequence (DNA): TGTGCCAGCAGTGCGAACACCGGGGAGCTGTTTTTT. Protein: CASSANTGELFF.

This sequence joins TRBV6-4 and TRBJ2-3, with D perhaps matching TRBD1 or TRBD2 (5 bases each). V was clipped by 4 bases and J by 3 bases, with 11 bases between them. The CDR3 is 14 residues long. CDR1 is MRHNA and CDR2 is SNTAGT in the germline V gene. DNA of the CDR3: TGTGCCAGCAGTGGGAATGGGGGTACAGATACGCAGTATTTT. This codes for CASSGNGGTDTQYF.

This clone has only one observation. V gene TRBV11-2 combines with J gene TRBJ2-3, with 8 bases identical to TRBD2. Germline values: CDR1 SGHAT, CDR2 FQNNGV. Trimming removed 1 base from V and 4 bases from J; junction bases left unmatched: 7. This CDR3 region has 16 residues. Here the CDR3 reads CASSLVAGGFSDTQYF. CDR3 DNA: TGTGCCAGCAGCTTAGTTGCGGGGGGCTTCTCAGATACGCAGTATTTT. The full variable domain, in which reference TRBV11-2 and TRBJ2-3 provide the parts outside the CDR3, is EAGVAQSPRYKIIEKRQSVAFWCNPISGHATLYWYQQILGQGPKLLIQFQNNGVVDDSQLPKDRFSAERLKGVDSTLKIQPAKLEDSAVYLCASSLVAGGFSDTQYFGPGTRLTVL.

Remarks on this clone: Without the conserved terminal phenylalanine or tryptophan, this CDR3 likely stems from a read error. The DNA is left out, because the CDR3 cannot be placed on it with certainty; the CDR3 is given as TCRdb lists it. The chain's CDR3 is CASSSRDRVVL. J is TRBJ2-7 and V is TRBV19; the table names TRBD1, a call not compared with the DNA. The germline V gene has CDR1 LNHDA and CDR2 SQIVND (reference sequence). The CDR3 is 11 residues long, counting both termini.

For the CDR3, the DNA is TGCGCCAGCAGCGGAGCGGGAACGACGGATACGCAGTATTTT. Protein sequence: CASSGAGTTDTQYF. The genes are TRBV5-1 and TRBJ2-3, with 7 bases matching TRBD2. The CDR3 covers 14 residues. Germline lookup yields CDR1 SGHRS and CDR2 YFSETQ. Losses at the gene ends were 4 bases for V and 6 bases for J; bases not matched to a gene: 8.

The chain has TRBV6-6 and TRBJ1-1; D ambiguous. This CDR3 spans 13 amino acids. Trimming removed 0 bases from V and 1 base from J, with 3 bases in between. Germline V gene sequence: CDR1 MNHNY, CDR2 SVGAGI (reference sequence). The DNA for the CDR3 is TGTGCCAGCAGTTACTCATGGAACACTGAAGCTTTCTTT. Encoded protein: CASSYSWNTEAFF.

The rearrangement links TRBV4-1 to TRBJ1-3; no firm D call. Germline loops: CDR1 MGHRA, CDR2 YSYEKL. V lost 5 bases, J lost 0 bases, and 14 bases lay in between. The CDR3 covers 16 residues. CDR3 loop: CASSSEPHHSGNTIYF. In nucleotides, the CDR3 is TGCGCCAGCAGCTCGGAACCGCACCACTCTGGAAACACCATATATTTT.

The chain employs TRBV11-3 and TRBJ2-7; D might be TRBD2 (5 bases). V was pared by 5 bases and J by 6 bases, with 17 bases between. The CDR3 runs 14 residues. Germline loops: CDR1 SGHNT, CDR2 YENEEA. The DNA of the CDR3 is TGTGCCAGCAGCCAACAAGGTCTAGGAGGCGAGCAGTACTTC. Translation gives CASSQQGLGGEQYF.

This chain joins TRBV4-1 and TRBJ1-1; D is ambiguous. CDR1 MGHRA and CDR2 YSYEKL come from the germline V gene. The CDR3 is 13 amino acids. V lost 0 bases to trimming and J lost 3 bases, with 5 bases between them. The CDR3 is CASSQDGYTEAFF. The CDR3 DNA is TGCGCCAGCAGCCAAGACGGTTACACTGAAGCTTTCTTT.

A note on this clone: Other nucleotide sequences in the sample specify the same CDR3. This chain links TRBV27 with TRBJ1-2; D ambiguous. CDR3 length equals 13 residues. Trimming stripped 3 bases from V and 4 bases from J, with 9 bases between. Germline CDR1 reads MNHEY; CDR2 reads SMNVEV (reference sequence). The CDR3 DNA sequence: TGTGCCAGCAGTTTGGGCCGATTCTATGGCTACACCTTC. Protein product: CASSLGRFYGYTF.

This clone has a handful of counts. The chain carries TRBV20-1 and TRBJ2-1, with D uncertain. The CDR3 runs 10 residues. Trimming stripped 6 bases from V and 7 bases from J, with 7 bases between. Germline CDR1 and CDR2: DFQATT and SNEGSKA (reference sequence). The CDR3 DNA is TGCAGTGCGCTACGAAATGAGCAGTTCTTC. Translation: CSALRNEQFF.

This clone was seen only once. The genes are TRBV29-1 and TRBJ2-5, with 7 bases identical to TRBD1. This CDR3 comprises 14 residues. Germline CDR1 SQVTM, CDR2 ANQGSEA. The V gene end was trimmed by 1 base and the J gene end by 1 base; junction bases not matched to a gene: 3. The CDR3 region has the DNA TGCAGCGTTGAAGGGTGGGACAGCCAAGAGACCCAGTACTTC. Its protein product is CSVEGWDSQETQYF.

This rearrangement joins TRBV6-6 to TRBJ2-1; 10 bases line up with TRBD2. Trimming at V came to 5 bases and at J to 7 bases, leaving 11 bases not matched to a gene. CDR1 is MNHNY, CDR2 SVGAGI, per germline (reference sequence). This CDR3 spans 16 amino acids. DNA for the CDR3: TGTGCCAGCAGTCCCGGGAGAGCGGGAGGGGATAATGAGCAGTTCTTC. Translation gives CASSPGRAGGDNEQFF.

The chain joins TRBV18 to TRBJ1-1, with 8 bases lining up with TRBD1. The CDR3 consists of 16 residues. Germline assignment: CDR1 KGHSH and CDR2 LQKENI. V shed 3 bases and J 0 bases; nucleotides not matched to a gene: 6. CDR3 in DNA: TGTGCCAGCTCACCCCCCCGGACAGGGATGAACACTGAAGCTTTCTTT. Amino acid sequence: CASSPPRTGMNTEAFF.

The chain uses TRBV6-6 and TRBJ2-7; D uncertain. This CDR3 contains 13 residues. Germline-derived CDR1 and CDR2 are MNHNY and SVGAGI (reference sequence). V was shortened by 4 bases and J by 0 bases, with 7 bases between the two germline ends. CDR3 nucleotide sequence: TGTGCCAGCAGTTTTGCCGGCTCCTACGAGCAGTACTTC. It codes for CASSFAGSYEQYF.